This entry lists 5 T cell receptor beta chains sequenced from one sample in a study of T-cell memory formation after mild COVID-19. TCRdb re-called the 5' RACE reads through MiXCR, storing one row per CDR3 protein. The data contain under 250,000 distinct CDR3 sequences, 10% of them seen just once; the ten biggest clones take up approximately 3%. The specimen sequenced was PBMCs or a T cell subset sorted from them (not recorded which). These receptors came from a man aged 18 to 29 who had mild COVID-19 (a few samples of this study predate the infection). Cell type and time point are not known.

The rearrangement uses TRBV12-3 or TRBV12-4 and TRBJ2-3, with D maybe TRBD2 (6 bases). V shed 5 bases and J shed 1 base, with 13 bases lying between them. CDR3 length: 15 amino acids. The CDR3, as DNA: TGTGCCAGCAGTCAAGGGCGGGGTGGCACAGATACGCAGTATTTT. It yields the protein CASSQGRGGTDTQYF.

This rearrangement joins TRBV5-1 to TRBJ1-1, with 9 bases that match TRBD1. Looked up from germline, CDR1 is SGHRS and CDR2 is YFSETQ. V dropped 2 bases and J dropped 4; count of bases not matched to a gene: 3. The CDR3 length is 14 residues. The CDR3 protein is CASSFSGQGTEAFF. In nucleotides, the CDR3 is TGCGCCAGCAGCTTTTCGGGACAGGGCACTGAAGCTTTCTTT.

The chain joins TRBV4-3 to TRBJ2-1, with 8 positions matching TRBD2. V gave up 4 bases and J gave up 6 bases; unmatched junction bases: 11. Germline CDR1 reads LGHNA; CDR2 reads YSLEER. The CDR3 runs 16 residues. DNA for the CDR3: TGCGCCAGCAGCCCAGATGGGCGGGGGGAGCTCAATGAGCAGTTCTTC. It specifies CASSPDGRGELNEQFF.

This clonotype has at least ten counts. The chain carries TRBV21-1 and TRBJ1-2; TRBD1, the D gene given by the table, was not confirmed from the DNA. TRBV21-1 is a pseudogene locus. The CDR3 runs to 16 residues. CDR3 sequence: CASSKNRDRGDYGYTF. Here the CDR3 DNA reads TGTGCCAGCAGCAAGAACCGGGACAGGGGAGACTATGGCTACACCTTC.

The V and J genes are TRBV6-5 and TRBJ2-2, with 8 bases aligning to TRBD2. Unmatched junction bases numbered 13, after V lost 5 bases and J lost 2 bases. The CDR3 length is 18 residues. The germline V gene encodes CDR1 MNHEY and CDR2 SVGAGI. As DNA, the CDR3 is TGTGCCAGCAGTCCCGTGGGAGCGGGGGCCGCTAACACCGGGGAGCTGTTTTTT. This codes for CASSPVGAGAANTGELFF.